This TCR beta chain is drawn from a study of early T cells in non-severe SARS-CoV-2 infection listed by TCRdb under 2021. Background for the entire study: Bulk RNA from unsorted whole blood was used for TCR sequencing, so alpha and beta chains could not be paired.

This clonotype has just a few counts. The specificity of this receptor is unknown. No clone much larger than this one lies a single base away; base qualities are absent. Library generation was performed with 5' RACE. Sequencing was carried out with a NextSeq 500. Unique molecular identifiers were attached to individual cDNA molecules in the TCR library protocol so that sequencing error and PCR bias could be corrected. TCR alpha and beta chains were both sequenced, and the abundances of alpha and beta sequences in each sample were closely correlated with each other. Under the source paper's analysis protocol: Decombinator V4 was used to perform V gene, J gene and CDR3 annotation of TCR sequences. TCRs were defined as expanded if a significant change between any two time points was detected under a Poisson model with p below 0.0001. TCR abundances were normalised to the total number of TCRs sequenced per sample and were expressed as counts per million. VDJdb, accessed on 1 November 2021, was searched for TCRs annotated for CMV, EBV and SARS-CoV-2, and TCRs annotated for more than one antigen were excluded. The public reads were run again by TCRdb, first through fastp at Q25 and then through MiXCR, and only productive beta chains were kept. CDR3 protein duplicates are merged, each entry listing the most common genes and DNA. The V and J calls reflect TCRdb's pipeline rather than the authors' work. The table for this sample lists over 30,000 distinct CDR3 sequences; 6% to 7.5% of them were counted only once. The ten largest clones add up to about 13% of the sample.

Here is what the overall study found, with its caveats: Matching against VDJdb was skewed toward anti-spike CD8 responses, likely underestimated virus-specific expansions, and missed private and CD4 specificities.

A case-control design nested within a healthcare worker cohort in London, UK, was used, with weekly nasopharyngeal swab PCR tests and blood sampling performed. Between 23 and 31 March 2020, the week of the UK lockdown, healthcare workers were enrolled and then followed up weekly for as long as 16 weeks. The sample consisted of whole blood, taken at baseline. The receptor's source is an adult who was a healthcare worker with PCR-confirmed SARS-CoV-2 infection or an uninfected control (not recorded which).

The nucleotide sequence is given as TGTGCCAGCAGCTTAGCGGCAGGACAGGGAACCCAGCCCCAGCATTTT. Translated, it reads CASSLAAGQGTQPQHF. Rearrangement joined TRBV7-6 to TRBJ1-5; 8 middle bases align to TRBD1. For this chain, trimming is 0 bases at the V end and 7 bases at the J end, and the number of junction bases without a gene match is 8. The CDR3 spans 16 residues, from the cysteine through the phenylalanine. Only the CDR3 portion is preserved as DNA: 48 bases, with reading frame beginning at the first base. CDR1 SGHVS and CDR2 FNYEAQ are derived from the germline V gene.